One sample yielded the 29 T cell receptor beta chains listed below, sequenced in a study of T cells in Graves' hyperthyroidism and ophthalmopathy. From RNA transcripts, TCR beta CDR3 regions were amplified. HTBI primers were employed in a first-round RT-PCR of the TCR CDR3. TCRdb reanalysed the multiplex PCR reads using MiXCR and keeps one entry per CDR3 protein. The table has about 350,000 distinct CDR3 sequences, more than 11% seen once; the top ten hold 20% to 25%. What was sequenced was blood. Source of these receptors: a woman in her thirties with Graves' hyperthyroidism.

The V gene is TRBV19, the J gene TRBJ2-1; 10 bases map to TRBD1. Germline loops: CDR1 LNHDA, CDR2 SQIVND (reference sequence). The CDR3 is 15 amino acids. V lost 5 bases and J lost 3; bases outside the gene matches: 4. The CDR3 DNA reads as TGTGCCAGTAGTTGGACAGGGGGAAACTACAATGAGCAGTTCTTC. This encodes CASSWTGGNYNEQFF.

This clonotype occurred many times. The CDR3 DNA reads TGTGCCAGCGAAGGTAGTGGGAGCGGGGGAGATACGCAGTATTTT. Translated: CASEGSGSGGDTQYF. This chain links TRBV28 with TRBJ2-3, with 8 positions matching TRBD2. CDR1 and CDR2 from the germline V gene are MDHEN and SYDVKM. V trimming: 8 bases; J trimming: 5 bases; junction bases outside the gene matches: 12. The length of the CDR3 is 15 residues.

This clonotype was counted a few times. The V and J genes are TRBV14 and TRBJ2-2; TRBD1 agrees at 8 bases. V trimming: 1 base; J trimming: 4 bases; junction bases outside the gene matches: 2. This CDR3 has 15 residues. CDR1 is SGHDN and CDR2 is FVKESK in the germline V gene. CDR3 protein: CASSQGQGITGELFF. The CDR3 nucleotides read TGTGCCAGCAGCCAAGGACAGGGGATCACCGGGGAGCTGTTTTTT.

The chain uses TRBV19 and TRBJ2-7; the D is unclear. The CDR3 is 14 amino acids. The V end lost 1 base, the J end lost 4 bases, and 11 bases lay between the germline ends. Germline V lookup: CDR1 LNHDA, CDR2 SQIVND (reference sequence). The CDR3 DNA sequence: TGTGCCAGTAGTATAGCCGGCGGACCATACGAGCAGTACTTC. It specifies CASSIAGGPYEQYF.

The rearrangement uses TRBV28 and TRBJ2-1; D not resolved. The germline V gene has CDR1 MDHEN and CDR2 SYDVKM. V lost 7 bases and J lost 5, with 9 bases in between. The CDR3 loop spans 12 amino acids. The CDR3: CASTERHNEQFF. The CDR3 coding sequence is TGTGCCAGCACTGAGCGCCACAATGAGCAGTTCTTC. The full variable domain, its missing parts supplied by reference TRBV28 and TRBJ2-1, is DVKVTQSSRYLVKRTGEKVFLECVQDMDHENMFWYRQDPGLGLRLIYFSYDVKMKEKGDIPEGYSVSREKKERFSLILESASTNQTSMYLCASTERHNEQFFGPGTRLTVL.

The rearrangement links TRBV7-2 to TRBJ2-3; TRBD2 matches 15 bases. With V trimmed by 3 bases and J by 6 bases, 16 bases remained unmatched. The germline CDR1 and CDR2 sequences are SGHTA and FQGNSA. This CDR3 contains 20 residues. The CDR3 DNA reads as TGTGCCAGCAGCTTGACACCGGGACTAGCGGGAGGCGGCGTGACTGATACGCAGTATTTT. Amino acid sequence: CASSLTPGLAGGGVTDTQYF.

This clonotype was seen ten or more times. The chain is built from TRBV20-1 and TRBJ1-2; D gene ambiguous. The CDR3 covers 14 residues. Per germline, CDR1 DFQATT and CDR2 SNEGSKA (reference sequence). V lost 5 bases and J lost 3, with 16 bases in between. CDR3 sequence: CSAPTPFGDYGYTF. In DNA form, the CDR3 reads TGCAGTGCTCCAACACCCTTTGGCGACTATGGCTACACCTTC.

This clonotype was counted only a few times. One end of the junction fails to match germline, which may point to a read error. The chain employs TRBV7-8 and TRBJ2-1; possible D gene TRBD1, 6 bases. This CDR3 is built from 15 residues. Germline V gene data show CDR1 as SGHVS and CDR2 as FQNEAQ. The CDR3 nucleotides are TGTGCCAACAGCTTATTCAGGCAGGGGAACAATGAGCAGTTCTTC. Translated, it gives CANSLFRQGNNEQFF.

The V call is TRBV7-2, the J call TRBJ2-5; a possible D gene is TRBD2 (6 bases). CDR3 length: 15 amino acids. The germline CDR1 and CDR2 sequences are SGHTA and FQGNSA. V was trimmed by 6 bases and J by 4 bases, leaving 18 bases between them. The CDR3 DNA reads as TGTGCCAGCAGTGACGTCACTAGCTGGTCAGAGACCCAGTACTTC. Its translation is CASSDVTSWSETQYF.

This clonotype was detected many times. The chain has TRBV2 and TRBJ2-1, with 8 bases identical to TRBD1. The CDR3 extends over 14 amino acids. The V gene end was trimmed by 8 bases and the J gene end by 6 bases; junction bases not matched to a gene: 9. Germline assignment: CDR1 SNHLY and CDR2 FYNNEI. CDR3 sequence reads: CASGLGQGINEQFF. CDR3 sequence (DNA): TGTGCCAGCGGCTTAGGACAGGGAATCAATGAGCAGTTCTTC.

Many counts were recorded for this clonotype. The chain joins TRBV28 to TRBJ1-2; D remains unclear. Between the trimmed V and J ends, which lost 7 bases and 0 bases, there was a span of 12 bases. Germline values: CDR1 MDHEN, CDR2 SYDVKM. The CDR3 totals 14 residues. The CDR3 region is CASTYRMANYGYTF. The CDR3 nucleotides read TGTGCCAGCACCTATCGAATGGCTAACTATGGCTACACCTTC.

The table lists this clonotype with many counts. The chain combines TRBV6-1 with TRBJ2-5; 10 bases are a match to TRBD2. This CDR3 has 16 residues. CDR1 MNHNS and CDR2 SASEGT come from the germline V gene. The trim removed 6 bases at V and 1 base at J, leaving 8 bases unmatched. The CDR3 is CASRMYSGRPQETQYF. CDR3 in DNA: TGTGCCAGCAGGATGTATAGCGGGAGGCCCCAAGAGACCCAGTACTTC.

A few counts support this clonotype. This chain uses TRBV5-8 with TRBJ2-2; TRBD2 might be the D (6 bases). The CDR3 contains 16 residues. The germline gives CDR1 SGHTS, CDR2 YDEGEE. V lost 7 bases and J 2 bases, leaving 18 bases between the germline ends. The CDR3 spells CASHGEPGVNTGELFF. The CDR3 nucleotides are TGTGCCAGCCATGGGGAACCGGGGGTAAACACCGGGGAGCTGTTTTTT.

This clonotype has more than one count but fewer than ten. V and J are TRBV19 and TRBJ2-6; D possibly corresponds to TRBD1 (6 bases). Germline assignment: CDR1 LNHDA and CDR2 SQIVND (reference sequence). Trimming took off 1 base at V and 0 bases at J, with 10 bases between the two ends. The CDR3 consists of 17 residues. Here the CDR3 DNA reads TGTGCCAGTAGTATAGGACAGGTACTCTCTGGGGCCAACGTCCTGACTTTC. It yields the protein CASSIGQVLSGANVLTF.

This clonotype has ten or more counts. CDR3 sequence reads: CSARRAGDEAFF. The CDR3 DNA reads as TGCAGTGCTAGACGGGCCGGGGATGAAGCTTTCTTT. V usage is TRBV20-1 and J usage is TRBJ1-1; unclear D gene. Germline V lookup: CDR1 DFQATT, CDR2 SNEGSKA (reference sequence). The CDR3 runs 12 residues. The V end lost 2 bases, the J end lost 7 bases, and 11 bases lay between the germline ends.

Ten or more counts support this clonotype. The genes are TRBV6-1 and TRBJ2-7, with 7 nucleotides matching TRBD2. The germline CDR1 and CDR2 sequences are MNHNS and SASEGT. The ends lost 0 bases at V and 6 bases at J; junction bases unmatched: 5. The CDR3 extends over 14 amino acids. CDR3 loop: CASSEAGGGGEQYF. DNA of the CDR3: TGTGCCAGCAGTGAAGCCGGCGGGGGAGGCGAGCAGTACTTC.

In its sample, this clonotype was seen a few times. The CDR3 bases are TGTGCCAGCAGTTATAGCGGGAGGACCCCAGATACGCAGTATTTT. Protein product: CASSYSGRTPDTQYF. V gene TRBV28 combines with J gene TRBJ2-3, with 10 nucleotides matching TRBD2. Trimming at V came to 4 bases and at J to 4 bases, leaving 5 bases not matched to a gene. Germline V lookup: CDR1 MDHEN, CDR2 SYDVKM. CDR3 length: 15 amino acids. Supplemented by reference TRBV28 and TRBJ2-3, the full variable domain reads DVKVTQSSRYLVKRTGEKVFLECVQDMDHENMFWYRQDPGLGLRLIYFSYDVKMKEKGDIPEGYSVSREKKERFSLILESASTNQTSMYLCASSYSGRTPDTQYFGPGTRLTVL.

A few counts support this clonotype. The rearrangement links TRBV20-1 to TRBJ2-7, with D tentatively TRBD1 (6 bases). The CDR3 covers 13 residues. The V end was cut by 3 bases, the J end by 3 bases, with 12 bases between. Germline values: CDR1 DFQATT, CDR2 SNEGSKA (reference sequence). The CDR3 protein is CSARPDRYYEQYF. The DNA of the CDR3 is TGCAGTGCTAGGCCGGACAGATACTACGAGCAGTACTTC.

This clonotype has ten or more counts. The chain has TRBV2 and TRBJ2-5; 10 positions match TRBD2. The CDR3 is 19 residues long. Trimming removed 3 bases from V and 3 bases from J; junction bases left unmatched: 16. In germline, CDR1 is SNHLY, CDR2 FYNNEI. Here the CDR3 reads CASSDLSVPGLAEKETQYF. CDR3 nucleotide sequence: TGTGCCAGCAGTGATCTCTCGGTCCCCGGACTAGCGGAGAAAGAGACCCAGTACTTC.

This clonotype appeared many times. This chain joins TRBV7-2 and TRBJ1-1; 7 nucleotides align to TRBD1. The germline V gene encodes CDR1 SGHTA and CDR2 FQGNSA. Trimming took 1 base from V and 10 from J; bases not matched to a gene: 6. The CDR3 has 13 residues. CDR3 sequence: CASSLEVNRGAFF. The CDR3 DNA is TGTGCCAGCAGCTTAGAGGTAAACAGGGGAGCTTTCTTT. Full variable domain (rest looked up from reference TRBV7-2 and TRBJ1-1): GAGVSQSPSNKVTEKGKDVELRCDPISGHTALYWYRQSLGQGLEFLIYFQGNSAPDKSGLPSDRFSAERTGGSVSTLTIQRTQQEDSAVYLCASSLEVNRGAFFGQGTRLTVV.

This clonotype has just one count. A much larger clone sits a single nucleotide away, making a read error possible. This rearrangement joins TRBV20-1 to TRBJ1-1; D may be TRBD1 (6 bases). Germline CDR1 reads DFQATT; CDR2 reads SNEGSKA (reference sequence). The CDR3 covers 19 residues. CDR3 amino acids: CRAAVIVRQARSMNTEAIF. The CDR3 DNA is TGCAGGGCCGCTGTGATCGTTAGACAGGCCCGGAGCATGAACACTGAAGCTATCTTT.

The chain employs TRBV10-3 and TRBJ2-7, with 10 bases matching TRBD2. This CDR3 is built from 13 residues. Germline loops: CDR1 ENHRY, CDR2 SYGVKD. V shed 6 bases, J shed 4 bases, and the junction held 3 bases outside the gene matches. This chain's CDR3 is CAISASGSYEQYF. The DNA for the CDR3 is TGTGCCATCAGCGCTAGCGGGAGTTACGAGCAGTACTTC.

The chain is built from TRBV11-2 and TRBJ2-3; TRBD2 aligns across 11 bases. Looked up from germline, CDR1 is SGHAT and CDR2 is FQNNGV. V lost 5 bases to trimming and J lost 5 bases; unmatched junction nucleotides: 6. This CDR3 has 15 amino acids. CDR3 in amino acids: CASSQLAGDGDTQYF. CDR3 in DNA: TGTGCCAGCAGCCAACTAGCGGGAGATGGAGATACGCAGTATTTT.

The chain recombines TRBV6-1 with TRBJ2-6; no firm D call. Germline values: CDR1 MNHNS, CDR2 SASEGT. This CDR3 spans 14 amino acids. Trimming left V 6 bases short and J 4 bases short, with 10 bases between. The chain's CDR3 is CASSPKAGANVLTF. The CDR3 DNA follows: TGTGCCAGCAGCCCTAAGGCGGGGGCCAACGTCCTGACTTTC.

This clonotype appeared many times. V usage is TRBV10-3 and J usage is TRBJ2-7; the D gene could be TRBD1 or TRBD2 (5 bases each). With 5 bases removed from V and 4 bases from J, the gap between germline ends came to 12 bases. Per the germline V gene, CDR1 is ENHRY and CDR2 is SYGVKD. The CDR3 is made up of 13 amino acids. This CDR3 is CAISPPGQYEQYF. In DNA, the CDR3 is TGTGCCATCAGTCCACCGGGGCAATACGAGCAGTACTTC.

This clonotype was recorded many times. The rearrangement uses TRBV6-1 and TRBJ1-5, with D perhaps matching TRBD1 (6 bases). CDR1 is MNHNS, CDR2 SASEGT, per germline. Between the trimmed V and J ends, which lost 5 bases and 4 bases, there was a span of 12 bases. The CDR3 covers 14 residues. CDR3 region: CASSLGQPNQPQHF. The CDR3 region has the DNA TGTGCCAGCAGTCTAGGACAGCCTAATCAGCCCCAGCATTTT.

This clonotype was seen a few times. The J gene is TRBJ2-3, the V gene TRBV3-1; D is uncertain. Germline loops: CDR1 LGHDT, CDR2 YNNKEL (reference sequence). The CDR3 runs to 13 residues. The V end was cut by 1 base, the J end by 4 bases, with 6 bases between. This CDR3 reads CASSQGGSDTQYF. CDR3 sequence (DNA): TGTGCCAGCAGCCAAGGAGGTTCAGATACGCAGTATTTT.

The chain couples TRBV27 to TRBJ2-3, with D tentatively TRBD1 or TRBD2 (5 bases each). Germline CDR1 MNHEY, CDR2 SMNVEV (reference sequence). This CDR3 contains 14 residues. The CDR3 here is CDGSLSGRTDTQYF. The CDR3 region has the DNA TGTGACGGCAGTCTATCGGGGCGCACAGATACGCAGTATTTT.

Many counts were recorded for this clonotype. This chain links TRBV30 with TRBJ1-1; no firm D call. Trimming took off 2 bases at V and 4 bases at J, with 14 bases between the two ends. Looked up from germline, CDR1 is GTSNPN and CDR2 is SVGIG (reference sequence). There are 14 residues in the CDR3. The CDR3 here is CAWSPPLVSTEAFF. CDR3 DNA: TGTGCCTGGAGTCCGCCGCTGGTCTCCACTGAAGCTTTCTTT. Full variable domain (missing parts from reference TRBV30 and TRBJ1-1): SQTIHQWPATLVQPVGSPLSLECTVEGTSNPNLYWYRQAAGRGLQLLFYSVGIGQISSEVPQNLSASRPQDRQFILSSKKLLLSDSGFYLCAWSPPLVSTEAFFGQGTRLTVV.